This TCR beta chain was found in a study of shared clonotypes between healthy human individuals. Overall study: A couple of women and three men aged 18 to 49 served as donors. Three CD4 naive, three CD4 memory, two CD8 naive and one CD8 memory plate were used per donor.

General study results and limits: A generally larger estimated richness was seen in naive subsets than in memory subsets.

Deep-level settings were used for running the assay. Assay used: immunoSEQ multiplex PCR; TCRdb lists only in-frame clones, some missing. The sample records 110,000 or so clones, 55% to 80% being singletons. In this sample, this clone is medium-sized. As yet, its antigen is unknown. Germline CDR1 MNHNS, CDR2 SASEGT. This CDR3 is 15 amino acids long. Trimming shortened V by 7 bases and J by 3 bases, and 16 bases separated the two germline ends. J is TRBJ1-5 and V is TRBV6-1; a weak D match, TRBD1 (6 bases). Sequences were obtained from memory CD8+ T cells sorted from blood. Subset given: CD45RO+ cells pooled with CCR7-negative TemRA cells. The clonotype comes from a woman aged 30 to 39 in good health. The CDR3: CASIYPGTLNQPQHF. The CDR3 DNA sequence: TGTGCCAGCATCTACCCCGGGACACTCAATCAGCCCCAGCATTTT.